The T cell receptor (beta chain) described here comes from a study of T cell changes during pregnancy in multiple sclerosis. Assay used: immunoSEQ multiplex PCR; TCRdb lists only in-frame clones, some missing. In the table there are 30,000 to 50,000 clones, 92% of which are singletons. Germline lookup yields CDR1 MNHEY and CDR2 SVGAGI. The CDR3 sequence is 15 residues long. The V gene lost 5 bases and the J gene lost 3 bases, with 17 bases spanning the gap. The chain uses TRBV6-5 and TRBJ2-7; maybe TRBD2 (7 bases). This TCR was recovered from a female donor with multiple sclerosis, enrolled in a pregnancy study. Sequencing was performed on CD4+ T cells from peripheral blood mononuclear cells, taken in the third trimester of pregnancy. CDR3 protein: CASSQEGGGSYEQYF. The CDR3, as DNA: TGTGCCAGCAGTCAAGAGGGGGGGGGAAGCTACGAGCAGTACTTC.